Each of the 25 T cell receptor beta chains below was sequenced from the same sample in a study of beta chain features in type 1 diabetes. Overall study results and limits: Researchers report that Type 1 diabetes patients had moderately but significantly shorter TCRB CDR3s across all four CD4+ subsets.

Which antigens these TCRs recognize remains unknown. The isolated RNA, all of it, was reverse transcribed, so expressed TCRB transcripts were what got sequenced. Here immunoSEQ multiplex PCR was the method, and the copy in TCRdb shows in-frame clones only, minus some. The sample includes roughly 260,000 clones, about a tenth of them seen just once. The specimen was naive CD4+ T cells from blood. The source of these receptors is a young man with type 1 diabetes.

Only a few counts were recorded for this clone. The chain joins TRBV27 to TRBJ1-2; TRBD1 agrees at 7 bases. This CDR3 has 14 residues. Germline lookup yields CDR1 MNHEY and CDR2 SMNVEV (reference sequence). V shed 3 bases, J shed 2 bases, and the junction held 3 bases outside the gene matches. CDR3 sequence reads: CASSLGQRNYGYTF. The CDR3 DNA reads as TGTGCCAGCAGTTTGGGACAGCGGAACTATGGCTACACCTTC.

This clone was seen only a few times. The V and J genes are TRBV6-5 and TRBJ2-7; D perhaps matches TRBD1 (7 bases). The germline V and J ends were trimmed by 2 bases and 5 bases, with 16 bases remaining between them. The CDR3 runs to 15 residues. Per the germline V gene, CDR1 is MNHEY and CDR2 is SVGAGI. The CDR3, as DNA: TGTGCCAGCAGTTACGGAGGGGGGACAGTCAACGAGCAGTACTTC. This sequence encodes CASSYGGGTVNEQYF.

This clone was recorded a few times. The chain is built from TRBV7-9 and TRBJ2-1; D might be TRBD1 (7 bases). The CDR3 runs to 14 residues. The V gene's germline CDR1 is SEHNR and CDR2 FQNEAQ (reference sequence). The germline V and J ends were trimmed by 4 bases and 7 bases, with 14 bases remaining between them. This chain's CDR3 is CASSSQAGGNEQFF. CDR3 sequence (DNA): TGTGCCAGCAGCTCGCAGGCAGGGGGGAATGAGCAGTTCTTC. Complete variable domain (other parts from reference TRBV7-9 and TRBJ2-1): DTGVSQNPRHKITKRGQNVTFRCDPISEHNRLYWYRQTLGQGPEFLTYFQNEAQLEKSRLLSDRFSAERPKGSFSTLEIQRTEQGDSAMYLCASSSQAGGNEQFFGPGTRLTVL.

This clone was observed a handful of times. The gene calls are TRBV11-2 and TRBJ2-5; possibly TRBD1 for D (6 bases). V gave up 0 bases and J gave up 5 bases, with 13 bases separating them. CDR1 SGHAT and CDR2 FQNNGV come from the germline V gene. This CDR3 comprises 15 residues. The CDR3 DNA reads as TGTGCCAGCAGCTTAGAGGGGGCGTCCCGTGAGACCCAGTACTTC. It specifies CASSLEGASRETQYF.

For this clone: The same CDR3 arises from other DNA sequences in this sample as well. The chain employs TRBV18 and TRBJ2-1, with 7 bases matching TRBD1. V lost 4 bases and J lost 4; bases outside the gene matches: 1. The CDR3 is 13 amino acids. Germline CDR1 reads KGHSH; CDR2 reads LQKENI. The CDR3 DNA follows: TGTGCCAGCTCACTGGGACAGTACAATGAGCAGTTCTTC. Protein sequence: CASSLGQYNEQFF.

This clone appeared a few times. The chain combines TRBV5-4 with TRBJ1-1; D uncertain. V shed 5 bases and J shed 3 bases, with 11 bases lying between them. Per the germline V gene, CDR1 is SGHNT and CDR2 is YYREEE (reference sequence). There are 13 residues in the CDR3. In DNA, the CDR3 is TGTGCCAGCAGGAACCCCAGTGACACTGAAGCTTTCTTT. It translates to CASRNPSDTEAFF.

The chain recombines TRBV4-3 with TRBJ1-1; 9 bases match TRBD1. This CDR3 is built from 17 residues. Germline trimming cut 4 bases from V and 11 bases from J; bases unmatched to any gene: 20. The V gene's germline CDR1 is LGHNA and CDR2 YSLEER. The CDR3 DNA reads TGCGCCAGCAGCCTCTCCCCGGACAGGGGATATCACAGGGGGGCTTTCTTT. Translating gives CASSLSPDRGYHRGAFF.

The chain is built from TRBV5-1 and TRBJ1-6, with TRBD1 matching 7 bases. The CDR3 contains 16 residues. Germline lookup yields CDR1 SGHRS and CDR2 YFSETQ. The V gene end was trimmed by 5 bases and the J gene end by 7 bases; junction bases not matched to a gene: 12. This CDR3 is CASSQIPGTENSPLHF. The DNA of the CDR3 is TGCGCCAGCAGTCAAATCCCCGGGACAGAGAATTCACCCCTCCACTTT.

This clone was detected a few times. This chain uses TRBV30 with TRBJ2-3; D perhaps matches TRBD1 (6 bases). The germline V gene has CDR1 GTSNPN and CDR2 SVGIG (reference sequence). The CDR3 is 14 residues long. Trimming cost V 5 bases and J 0 bases, with 12 bases left between them. This CDR3 is CAWSSGVSTDTQYF. The CDR3 coding sequence is TGTGCCTGGTCATCAGGGGTTAGCACAGATACGCAGTATTTT.

This clone has just a few counts. This chain joins TRBV9 and TRBJ1-1, with a possible D match to TRBD1 (6 bases). The V end lost 0 bases, the J end lost 3 bases, and 12 bases lay between the germline ends. Germline CDR1 and CDR2: SGDLS and YYNGEE. The CDR3 spans 15 residues. In DNA form, the CDR3 reads TGTGCCAGCAGCGTAGAGGGGGACGCTTACACTGAAGCTTTCTTT. Protein product: CASSVEGDAYTEAFF.

The table lists this clone with a few counts. The chain couples TRBV7-9 to TRBJ1-1; the D is unclear. This CDR3 region has 16 residues. Per germline, CDR1 SEHNR and CDR2 FQNEAQ (reference sequence). V lost 5 bases, J lost 3 bases, and 19 bases lay in between. DNA of the CDR3: TGTGCCAGCAGCCTGACGGTGGGCTTTGGTGACACTGAAGCTTTCTTT. Translation gives CASSLTVGFGDTEAFF.

This clone was picked up a small number of times. This sequence joins TRBV21-1 and TRBJ1-1; the D call TRBD1 from the table was never checked on the DNA. TRBV21-1 is described as a pseudogene. This CDR3 is built from 15 residues. CDR3 region: CASVGDRGQDTEAFF. In nucleotides, the CDR3 is TGTGCCAGCGTGGGGGACAGGGGGCAGGACACTGAAGCTTTCTTT.

The chain links TRBV6-1 to TRBJ2-7, with D possibly being TRBD1 (6 bases). V dropped 7 bases and J dropped 6 bases, with 16 bases sitting between them. CDR1 MNHNS and CDR2 SASEGT come from the germline V gene. This CDR3 comprises 13 residues. DNA of the CDR3: TGTGCCAGCATCCCGGACAGACCGGCCGAGCAGTACTTC. Its protein is CASIPDRPAEQYF.

Only a few counts were recorded for this clone. The rearrangement uses TRBV4-2 and TRBJ2-7, with 7 bases identical to TRBD2. The germline V gene encodes CDR1 LGHNA and CDR2 YNFKEQ. V was pared by 3 bases and J by 6 bases, with 8 bases of the junction left unmatched. This CDR3 comprises 14 residues. The DNA of the CDR3 is TGTGCCAGCAGCCACGACGGACTAGAGAGCGAGCAGTACTTC. Amino acid sequence: CASSHDGLESEQYF.

This clone showed up just a few times. The J gene is TRBJ2-2, the V gene TRBV4-2; TRBD1 is a possible D gene (5 bases). CDR3 length: 15 amino acids. Trimming cost V 3 bases and J 8 bases, with 16 bases left between them. Germline CDR1 and CDR2: LGHNA and YNFKEQ. The CDR3 loop is CASSQQGWGRGELFF. CDR3 DNA: TGTGCCAGCAGCCAGCAGGGATGGGGAAGGGGGGAGCTGTTTTTT.

There are a few counts of this clone. The chain couples TRBV19 to TRBJ1-1, with TRBD1 as a possible D gene (6 bases). The CDR3 consists of 12 residues. V lost 3 bases and J lost 8, with 10 bases in between. Germline assignment: CDR1 LNHDA and CDR2 SQIVND (reference sequence). DNA for the CDR3: TGTGCCAGTAGTATGGGGGCAGGGGAAGCTTTCTTT. This gives the protein CASSMGAGEAFF. Full variable domain (outside the CDR3, taken from reference TRBV19 and TRBJ1-1): DGGITQSPKYLFRKEGQNVTLSCEQNLNHDAMYWYRQDPGQGLRLIYYSQIVNDFQKGDIAEGYSVSREKKESFPLTVTSAQKNPTAFYLCASSMGAGEAFFGQGTRLTVV.

This clone appeared a few times. In DNA, the CDR3 is TGTGCCAGCAGCTTAGCAACGGGACAGGGGTACGACGAGCAGTACTTC. Amino acid sequence: CASSLATGQGYDEQYF. J is TRBJ2-7 and V is TRBV7-2; 10 nucleotides match TRBD1. Germline assignment: CDR1 SGHTA and CDR2 FQGNSA. CDR3 length: 16 amino acids. Trimming took 0 bases from V and 5 from J; bases not matched to a gene: 7.

In this sample, this clone turned up a few times. The V call is TRBV28, the J call TRBJ2-3, with D perhaps TRBD2 (5 bases). V lost 6 bases to trimming and J lost 0 bases, with 7 bases between them. Germline V gene data show CDR1 as MDHEN and CDR2 as SYDVKM. This CDR3 spans 13 amino acids. The DNA for the CDR3 is TGTGCCAGCAGGGAGCGGAGCACAGATACGCAGTATTTT. It is translated as CASRERSTDTQYF.

This clone has more than one count but fewer than ten. The chain has TRBV18 and TRBJ2-1; 7 bases line up with TRBD1. The germline V gene encodes CDR1 KGHSH and CDR2 LQKENI. This CDR3 contains 15 residues. After removal of 5 bases from V and 0 bases from J, the junction contained 4 bases not matched to a gene. CDR3: CASSSWDSSYNEQFF. CDR3 nucleotides: TGTGCCAGCTCATCCTGGGACAGCTCCTACAATGAGCAGTTCTTC.

This clone came up a few times. The rearrangement uses TRBV7-2 and TRBJ1-2; D not certain. From germline, CDR1 is SGHTA and CDR2 FQGNSA. Between the trimmed V and J ends, which lost 1 base and 4 bases, there was a span of 13 bases. The CDR3 has 15 residues. The DNA for the CDR3 is TGTGCCAGCAGCTTAGTCTACCAGGATACCTATGGCTACACCTTC. As protein: CASSLVYQDTYGYTF.

This chain links TRBV28 with TRBJ1-6; 7 bases line up with TRBD1. Germline V gene sequence: CDR1 MDHEN, CDR2 SYDVKM. The CDR3 is 16 amino acids. The ends lost 5 bases at V and 8 bases at J; junction bases unmatched: 12. CDR3 nucleotides: TGTGCCAGCAGTGCCAAAGACAGGGTCTGGGATTCACCCCTCCACTTT. As protein: CASSAKDRVWDSPLHF.

The chain joins TRBV4-3 to TRBJ2-6, with a possible D match to TRBD1 (5 bases). Trimming cost V 1 base and J 6 bases, with 13 bases left between them. Germline CDR1 and CDR2: LGHNA and YSLEER. This CDR3 region has 16 residues. The CDR3 sequence: CASSQATGRTANVLTF. The CDR3, as DNA: TGCGCCAGCAGCCAAGCTACAGGTCGCACGGCCAACGTCCTGACTTTC.

V gene TRBV11-2 combines with J gene TRBJ1-2, with 8 nucleotides matching TRBD1. This CDR3 has 13 amino acids. The V gene end was trimmed by 6 bases and the J gene end by 8 bases; junction bases not matched to a gene: 8. Germline CDR1 SGHAT, CDR2 FQNNGV. The CDR3 DNA follows: TGTGCCAGCAGGACACAGGGGGATAAGGGCTACACCTTC. Amino acid sequence: CASRTQGDKGYTF.

The sample holds a few counts of this clone. The chain employs TRBV9 and TRBJ2-7; 7 bases line up with TRBD2. The ends lost 3 bases at V and 3 bases at J; junction bases unmatched: 6. This CDR3 is built from 14 residues. CDR1 and CDR2 (germline): SGDLS, YYNGEE. In DNA form, the CDR3 reads TGTGCCAGCAGCGCCACGGGACTAATCTACGAGCAGTACTTC. Translation gives CASSATGLIYEQYF.

The CDR3 here is CASSLELSTDTQYF. The CDR3 DNA reads as TGTGCCAGCAGCTTGGAACTGAGCACAGATACGCAGTATTTT. This rearrangement joins TRBV5-4 to TRBJ2-3; no definite D call. The CDR3 length is 14 residues. The V end lost 0 bases, the J end lost 0 bases, and 5 bases lay between the germline ends. Germline CDR1 reads SGHNT; CDR2 reads YYREEE (reference sequence). Looking up the rest from reference TRBV5-4 and TRBJ2-3 gives the full variable domain: ETGVTQSPTHLIKTRGQQVTLRCSSQSGHNTVSWYQQALGQGPQFIFQYYREEENGRGNFPPRFSGLQFPNYSSELNVNALELDDSALYLCASSLELSTDTQYFGPGTRLTVL.